Reported below is one TCR beta chain. The antigen remains undetermined. The sample originates from a study of shared clonotypes between healthy human individuals. Recent vaccinations or acute infections were absent in the healthy HIV-negative adult donors. CDR3 length: 12 residues. Trimming removed 8 bases from V and 2 bases from J; junction bases left unmatched: 1. Germline loops: CDR1 SNHLY, CDR2 FYNNEI. Findings of the study overall: Relative to clonotypes present in all four donors, those not shared had lower generation probabilities. Sampling used blood alone; tissue repertoires probably differ.

A deep-level run was used for the assay. Sequencing was performed with immunoSEQ multiplex PCR; in TCRdb, only in-frame clones are kept and a portion is missing. This sample has some 2,100,000 clones, with about 94% found just once. Specimen: naive CD4+ T cells sorted from blood. Subset reported: CD45RA+ positively selected. The V and J genes are TRBV2 and TRBJ2-5; TRBD1 aligns across 8 bases. This TCR was sampled from a man younger than 30 in good health. CDR3 region: CASDRGQETQYF. DNA for the CDR3: TGTGCCAGCGACAGGGGACAAGAGACCCAGTACTTC. Complete variable domain (other parts from reference TRBV2 and TRBJ2-5): EPEVTQTPSHQVTQMGQEVILRCVPISNHLYFYWYRQILGQKVEFLVSFYNNEISEKSEIFDDQFSVERPDGSNFTLKIRSTKLEDSAMYFCASDRGQETQYFGPGTRLLVL.